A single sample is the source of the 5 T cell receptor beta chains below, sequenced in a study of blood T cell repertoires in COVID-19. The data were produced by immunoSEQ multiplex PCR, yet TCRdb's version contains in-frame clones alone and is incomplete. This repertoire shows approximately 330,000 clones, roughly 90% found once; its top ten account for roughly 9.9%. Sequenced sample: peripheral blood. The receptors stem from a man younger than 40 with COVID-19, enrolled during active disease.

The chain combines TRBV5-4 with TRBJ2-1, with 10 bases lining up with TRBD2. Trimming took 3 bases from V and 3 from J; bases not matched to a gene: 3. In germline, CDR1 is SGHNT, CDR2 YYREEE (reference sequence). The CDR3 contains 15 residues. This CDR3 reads CASSWSGRGYNEQFF. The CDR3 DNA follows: TGTGCCAGCAGCTGGAGCGGGAGGGGCTACAATGAGCAGTTCTTC.

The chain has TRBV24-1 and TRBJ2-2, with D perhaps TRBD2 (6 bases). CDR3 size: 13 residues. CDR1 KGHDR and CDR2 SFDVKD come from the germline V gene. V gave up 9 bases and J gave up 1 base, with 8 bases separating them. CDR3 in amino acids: CATRGGNTGELFF. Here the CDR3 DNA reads TGTGCCACCCGGGGAGGGAACACCGGGGAGCTGTTTTTT.

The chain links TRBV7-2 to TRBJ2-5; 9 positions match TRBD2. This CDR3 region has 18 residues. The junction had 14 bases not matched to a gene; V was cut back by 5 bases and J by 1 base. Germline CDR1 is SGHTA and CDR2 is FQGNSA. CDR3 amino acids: CASSPHSGLAALQETQYF. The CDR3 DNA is TGTGCCAGCAGCCCCCACTCGGGACTAGCAGCACTCCAAGAGACCCAGTACTTC.

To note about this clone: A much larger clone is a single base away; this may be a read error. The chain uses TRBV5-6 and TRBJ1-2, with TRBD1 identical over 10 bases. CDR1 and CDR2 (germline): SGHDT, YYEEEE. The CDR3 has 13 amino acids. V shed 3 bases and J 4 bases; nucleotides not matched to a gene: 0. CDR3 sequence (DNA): TGTGCCAGCAGCTGGACAGGGGGCTATGGCTACACCTTC. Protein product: CASSWTGGYGYTF.

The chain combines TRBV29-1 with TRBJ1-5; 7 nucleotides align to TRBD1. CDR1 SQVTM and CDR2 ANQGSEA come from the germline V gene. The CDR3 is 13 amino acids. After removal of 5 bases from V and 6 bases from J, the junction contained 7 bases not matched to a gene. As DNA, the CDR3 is TGCAGCGTTAGAACAGGGGACGGTCAGCCCCAGCATTTT. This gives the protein CSVRTGDGQPQHF.